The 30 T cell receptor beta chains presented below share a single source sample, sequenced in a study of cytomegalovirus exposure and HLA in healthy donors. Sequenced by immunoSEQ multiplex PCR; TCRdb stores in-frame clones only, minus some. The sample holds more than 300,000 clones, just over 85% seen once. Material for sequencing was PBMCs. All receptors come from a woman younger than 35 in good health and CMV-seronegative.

The CDR3 sequence is CASMGQADEQYF. For the CDR3, the DNA is TGTGCCAGTATGGGACAGGCCGACGAGCAGTACTTC. This sequence joins TRBV19 and TRBJ2-7; TRBD1 matches at 8 bases. With V trimmed by 7 bases and J by 5 bases, 4 bases remained unmatched. The CDR3 spans 12 residues. Germline-derived CDR1 and CDR2 are LNHDA and SQIVND (reference sequence).

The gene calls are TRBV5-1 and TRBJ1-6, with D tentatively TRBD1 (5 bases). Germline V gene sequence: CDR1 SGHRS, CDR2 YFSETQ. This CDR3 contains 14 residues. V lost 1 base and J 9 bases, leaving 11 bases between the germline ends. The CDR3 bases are TGCGCCAGCAGCTTGTCAGGGATTCTTTCACCCCTCCACTTT. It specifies CASSLSGILSPLHF.

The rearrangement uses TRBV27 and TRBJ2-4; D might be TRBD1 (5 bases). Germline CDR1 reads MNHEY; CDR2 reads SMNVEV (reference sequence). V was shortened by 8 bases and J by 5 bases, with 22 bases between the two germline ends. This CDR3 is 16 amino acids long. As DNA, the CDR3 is TGTGCCAGCCTAGACAGAGACCCAATATTTCAAAACATTCAGTACTTC. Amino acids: CASLDRDPIFQNIQYF.

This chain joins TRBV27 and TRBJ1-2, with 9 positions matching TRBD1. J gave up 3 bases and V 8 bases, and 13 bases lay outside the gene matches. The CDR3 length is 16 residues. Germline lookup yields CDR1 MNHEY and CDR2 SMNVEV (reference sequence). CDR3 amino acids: CASVPFRDRVDYGYTF. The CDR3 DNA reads TGTGCCAGCGTACCTTTCCGGGACAGGGTTGACTATGGCTACACCTTC.

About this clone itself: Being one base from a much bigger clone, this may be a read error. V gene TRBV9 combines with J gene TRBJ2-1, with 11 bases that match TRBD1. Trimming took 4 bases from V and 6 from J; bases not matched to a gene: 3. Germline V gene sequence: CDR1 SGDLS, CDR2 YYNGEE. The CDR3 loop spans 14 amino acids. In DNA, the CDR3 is TGTGCCAGCAGCACCGGGACAGGGGGCAATGAGCAGTTCTTC. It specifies CASSTGTGGNEQFF.

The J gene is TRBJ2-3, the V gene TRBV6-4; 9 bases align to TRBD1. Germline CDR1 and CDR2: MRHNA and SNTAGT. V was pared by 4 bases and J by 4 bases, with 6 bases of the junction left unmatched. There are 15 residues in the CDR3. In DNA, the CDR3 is TGTGCCAGCAGTGTGTTACAGGGGGCGCCAGATACGCAGTATTTT. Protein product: CASSVLQGAPDTQYF.

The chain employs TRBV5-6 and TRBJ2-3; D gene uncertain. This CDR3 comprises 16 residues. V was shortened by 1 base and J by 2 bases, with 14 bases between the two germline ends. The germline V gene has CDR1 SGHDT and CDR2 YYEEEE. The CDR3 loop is CASSLLSGGYTDTQYF. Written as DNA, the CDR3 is TGTGCCAGCAGCTTGCTTTCAGGTGGTTACACAGATACGCAGTATTTT.

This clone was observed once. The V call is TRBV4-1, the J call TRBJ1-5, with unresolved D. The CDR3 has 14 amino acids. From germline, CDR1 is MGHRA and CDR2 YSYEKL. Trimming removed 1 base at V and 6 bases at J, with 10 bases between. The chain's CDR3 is CASSQVISGQPQHF. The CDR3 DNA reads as TGCGCCAGCAGCCAAGTCATTAGTGGTCAGCCCCAGCATTTT.

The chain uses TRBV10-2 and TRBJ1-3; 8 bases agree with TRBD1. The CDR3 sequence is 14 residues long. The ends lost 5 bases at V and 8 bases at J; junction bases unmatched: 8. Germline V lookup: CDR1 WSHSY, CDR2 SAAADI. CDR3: CASSSQTGGYTIYF. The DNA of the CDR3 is TGCGCCAGCAGTTCCCAAACAGGGGGATACACCATATATTTT.

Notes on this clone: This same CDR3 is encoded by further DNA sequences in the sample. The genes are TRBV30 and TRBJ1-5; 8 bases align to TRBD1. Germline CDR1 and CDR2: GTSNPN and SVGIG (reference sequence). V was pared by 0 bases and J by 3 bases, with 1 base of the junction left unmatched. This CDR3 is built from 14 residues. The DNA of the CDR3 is TGTGCCTGGAGTGTCAGGGGGCTCAATCAGCCCCAGCATTTT. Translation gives CAWSVRGLNQPQHF.

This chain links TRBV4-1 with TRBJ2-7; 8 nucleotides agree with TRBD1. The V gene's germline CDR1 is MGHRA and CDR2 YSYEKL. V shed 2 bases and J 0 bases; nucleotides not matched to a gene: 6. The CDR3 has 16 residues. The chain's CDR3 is CASSQKQGDPSYEQYF. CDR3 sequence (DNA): TGCGCCAGCAGCCAAAAACAGGGGGACCCCTCCTACGAGCAGTACTTC.

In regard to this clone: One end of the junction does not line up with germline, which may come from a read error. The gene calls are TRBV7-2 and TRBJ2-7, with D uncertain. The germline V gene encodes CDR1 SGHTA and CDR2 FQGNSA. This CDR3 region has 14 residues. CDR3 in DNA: TGTGCCAGCAGCTTAGAGACCAACAACTACCAGCAGTACTTC. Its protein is CASSLETNNYQQYF.

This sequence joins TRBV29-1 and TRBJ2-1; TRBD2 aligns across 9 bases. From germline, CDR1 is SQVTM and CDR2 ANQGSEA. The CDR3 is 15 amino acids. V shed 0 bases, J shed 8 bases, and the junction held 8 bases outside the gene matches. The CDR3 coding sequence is TGCAGCGTTGAAGAACCTAGCGGGATAGAATATGAGCAGTTCTTC. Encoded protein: CSVEEPSGIEYEQFF.

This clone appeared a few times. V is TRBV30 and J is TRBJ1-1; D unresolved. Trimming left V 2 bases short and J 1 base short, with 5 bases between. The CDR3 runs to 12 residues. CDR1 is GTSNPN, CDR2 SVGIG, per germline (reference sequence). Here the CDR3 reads CAWSIANTEAFF. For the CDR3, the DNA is TGTGCCTGGAGTATAGCGAACACTGAAGCTTTCTTT.

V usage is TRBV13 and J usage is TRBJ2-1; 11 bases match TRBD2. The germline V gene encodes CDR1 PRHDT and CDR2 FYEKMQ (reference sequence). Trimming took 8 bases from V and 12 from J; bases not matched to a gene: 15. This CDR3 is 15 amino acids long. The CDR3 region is CASHVRTSGPGGQFF. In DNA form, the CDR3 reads TGTGCCAGCCATGTGAGGACTAGCGGGCCAGGCGGGCAGTTCTTC.

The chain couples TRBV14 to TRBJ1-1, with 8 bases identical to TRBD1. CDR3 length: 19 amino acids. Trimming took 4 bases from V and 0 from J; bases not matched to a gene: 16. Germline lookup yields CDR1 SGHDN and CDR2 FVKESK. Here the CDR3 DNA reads TGTGCCAGCAGCCGAACACCAATCCGGGACAGGAGCTTGAACACTGAAGCTTTCTTT. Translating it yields CASSRTPIRDRSLNTEAFF.

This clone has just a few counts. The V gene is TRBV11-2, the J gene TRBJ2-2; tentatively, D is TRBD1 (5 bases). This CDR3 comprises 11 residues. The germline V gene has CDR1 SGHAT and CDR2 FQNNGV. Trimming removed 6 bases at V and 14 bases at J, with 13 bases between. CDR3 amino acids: CASSRPGQLFF. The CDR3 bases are TGTGCCAGCAGTCGACCCGGACAACTGTTTTTT.

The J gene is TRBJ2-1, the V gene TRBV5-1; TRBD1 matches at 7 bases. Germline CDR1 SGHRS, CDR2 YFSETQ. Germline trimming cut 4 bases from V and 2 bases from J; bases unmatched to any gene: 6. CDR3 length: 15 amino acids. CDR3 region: CASSTTGYPYNEQFF. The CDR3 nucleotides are TGCGCCAGCAGCACGACAGGGTATCCCTACAATGAGCAGTTCTTC.

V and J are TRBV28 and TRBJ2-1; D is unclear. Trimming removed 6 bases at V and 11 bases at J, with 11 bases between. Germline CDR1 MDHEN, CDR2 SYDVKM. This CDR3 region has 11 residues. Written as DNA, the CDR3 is TGTGCCAGCAGCCGACAAGATCAGCAGTTCTTC. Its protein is CASSRQDQQFF.

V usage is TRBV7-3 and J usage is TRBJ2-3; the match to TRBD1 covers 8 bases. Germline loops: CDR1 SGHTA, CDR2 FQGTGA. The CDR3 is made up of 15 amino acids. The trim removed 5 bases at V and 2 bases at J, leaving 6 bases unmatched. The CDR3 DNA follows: TGTGCCAGCAGCCCCGGACAGGGAACCACAGATACGCAGTATTTT. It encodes CASSPGQGTTDTQYF.

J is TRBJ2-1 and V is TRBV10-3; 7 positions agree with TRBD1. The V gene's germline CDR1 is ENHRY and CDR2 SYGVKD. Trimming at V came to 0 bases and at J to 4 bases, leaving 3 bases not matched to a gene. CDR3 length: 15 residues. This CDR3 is CAISESRDRYNEQFF. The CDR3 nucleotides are TGTGCCATCAGTGAGTCTAGGGACAGATACAATGAGCAGTTCTTC.

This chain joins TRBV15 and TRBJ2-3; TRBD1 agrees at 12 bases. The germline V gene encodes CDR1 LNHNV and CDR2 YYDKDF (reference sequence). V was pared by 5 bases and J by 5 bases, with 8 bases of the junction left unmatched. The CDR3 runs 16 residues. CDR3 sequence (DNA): TGTGCCACCAGCGGTTGGGGACAGGGGGCGGAAGATACGCAGTATTTT. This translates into CATSGWGQGAEDTQYF.

The CDR3 loop is CASSPRGAGRPQHF. DNA of the CDR3: TGTGCCAGCAGCCCAAGAGGGGCGGGGAGGCCCCAGCATTTT. The V gene is TRBV7-3, the J gene TRBJ1-5, with TRBD1 as a possible D gene (5 bases). V was trimmed by 5 bases and J by 9 bases, leaving 17 bases between them. The length of the CDR3 is 14 residues. Germline V gene lookup returns CDR1 SGHTA and CDR2 FQGTGA.

The CDR3 sequence: CASSQRLASYEQYF. The CDR3 DNA sequence: TGTGCCAGCAGCCAAAGACTAGCCTCCTACGAGCAGTACTTC. The V and J genes are TRBV14 and TRBJ2-7; TRBD2 agrees at 7 bases. V shed 2 bases and J 0 bases; nucleotides not matched to a gene: 1. This CDR3 region has 14 residues. The V gene's germline CDR1 is SGHDN and CDR2 FVKESK.

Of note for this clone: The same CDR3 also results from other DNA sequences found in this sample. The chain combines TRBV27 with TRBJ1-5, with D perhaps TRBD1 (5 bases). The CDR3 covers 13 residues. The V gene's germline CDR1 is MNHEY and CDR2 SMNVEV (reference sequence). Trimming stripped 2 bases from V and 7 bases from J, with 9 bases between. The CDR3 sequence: CASSLQGGQPQHF. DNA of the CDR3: TGTGCCAGCAGTTTACAGGGTGGACAGCCCCAGCATTTT.

CDR3 sequence: CASSEARGATGNTIYF. The CDR3 coding sequence is TGTGCCAGCAGTGAAGCGCGGGGGGCGACTGGAAACACCATATATTTT. The rearrangement uses TRBV6-1 and TRBJ1-3; D is possibly TRBD1 (6 bases). Trimming took 0 bases from V and 2 from J, leaving 11 bases between them. CDR3 length: 16 amino acids. The germline CDR1 and CDR2 sequences are MNHNS and SASEGT.

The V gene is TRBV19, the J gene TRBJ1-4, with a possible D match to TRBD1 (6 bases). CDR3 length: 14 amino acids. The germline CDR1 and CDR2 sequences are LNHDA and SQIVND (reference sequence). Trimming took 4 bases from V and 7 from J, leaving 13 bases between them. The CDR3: CASSTGATGEKLFF. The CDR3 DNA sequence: TGTGCCAGTAGTACAGGGGCTACGGGTGAAAAACTGTTTTTT.

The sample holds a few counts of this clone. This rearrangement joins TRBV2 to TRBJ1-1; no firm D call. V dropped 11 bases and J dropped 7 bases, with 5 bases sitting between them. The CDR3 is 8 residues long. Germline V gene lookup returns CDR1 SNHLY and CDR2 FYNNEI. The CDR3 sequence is CAGREAFF. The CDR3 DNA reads TGTGCCGGCCGTGAAGCTTTCTTT. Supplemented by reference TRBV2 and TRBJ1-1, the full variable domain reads EPEVTQTPSHQVTQMGQEVILRCVPISNHLYFYWYRQILGQKVEFLVSFYNNEISEKSEIFDDQFSVERPDGSNFTLKIRSTKLEDSAMYFCAGREAFFGQGTRLTVV.

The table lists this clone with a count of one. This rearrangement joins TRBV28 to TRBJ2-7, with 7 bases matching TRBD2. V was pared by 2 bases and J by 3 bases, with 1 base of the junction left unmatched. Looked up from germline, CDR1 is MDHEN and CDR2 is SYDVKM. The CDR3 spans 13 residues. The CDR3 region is CASSLPSGYEQYF. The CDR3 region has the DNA TGTGCCAGCAGTTTACCTAGCGGCTACGAGCAGTACTTC. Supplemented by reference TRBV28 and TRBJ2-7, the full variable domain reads DVKVTQSSRYLVKRTGEKVFLECVQDMDHENMFWYRQDPGLGLRLIYFSYDVKMKEKGDIPEGYSVSREKKERFSLILESASTNQTSMYLCASSLPSGYEQYFGPGTRLTVT.

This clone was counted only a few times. CDR3 nucleotide sequence: TGCGCCAGCAGTGAAAGGGAGGTCCTCGAGCAGTACTTC. Translated, it gives CASSEREVLEQYF. This chain uses TRBV10-2 with TRBJ2-7, with D maybe TRBD2 (6 bases). Germline V gene data show CDR1 as WSHSY and CDR2 as SAAADI. Trimming removed 3 bases from V and 6 bases from J, with 12 bases in between. The CDR3 consists of 13 residues.